This TCR beta chain was profiled in a study of cytomegalovirus exposure and HLA in healthy donors. The PCR made use of 60 Vbeta and 13 Jbeta primers. Generated by immunoSEQ multiplex PCR, the TCRdb table keeps only in-frame clones and is missing some. The sample includes some 40,000 clones, about 64% of them seen just once. Study-wide results and caveats: Later on, an analysis showed TCR association rates differing by HLA locus, with DRB1 the most and HLA-C the fewest. The study dropped some indistinguishable V segments, TRBV6-2 and TRBV6-3 among them.

The V and J ends lost 5 bases and 5 bases, in that order; junction bases with no gene match: 13. Germline loops: CDR1 MGHDK, CDR2 SYGVNS. The length of the CDR3 is 16 residues. A word on this clone: The antigen remains undetermined.

This chain joins TRBV25-1 and TRBJ2-5; 8 nucleotides match TRBD2. Sequencing was done on a sample of PBMCs. This receptor was taken from a man in his sixties in good health and CMV-seropositive. CDR3 in amino acids: CASSPSSGRVLETQYF. The DNA for the CDR3 is TGTGCCAGCAGTCCGTCGAGCGGGAGAGTTTTGGAGACCCAGTACTTC.